This T cell receptor (beta chain) was recorded in a study of shared clonotypes between healthy human individuals. The wider study: Used for every donor were three CD4 naive, three CD4 memory, two CD8 naive and one CD8 memory plate.

With regard to this clone: Its antigen is unidentified.

V gave up 2 bases and J gave up 6 bases, with 13 bases separating them. The germline gives CDR1 SGHNT, CDR2 YYREEE (reference sequence). This CDR3 has 14 amino acids. Findings of the study overall: Despite large depth, rarefaction showed incomplete sorted-subset sequencing. Naive CD4 clonotype sharing across a few donors was about 5%. Generation probabilities of non-shared clonotypes were lower (relative to those shared by all four donors).

Assay used: immunoSEQ multiplex PCR; TCRdb lists only in-frame clones, some missing. The sample has some 580,000 clones; approximately 97% are singletons. Sequenced sample: naive CD4+ T cells sorted from blood. Sample subset: CD45RA+ positively selected. The TCR originated in a young woman in good health. V gene TRBV5-4 combines with J gene TRBJ2-3, with TRBD2 as a possible D gene (6 bases). The CDR3 DNA reads as TGTGCCAGCAGCTTTAGCGGTTCCACGGATACGCAGTATTTT. It specifies CASSFSGSTDTQYF.